The 3 T cell receptor beta chains presented below share a single source sample, sequenced in a study of shared T cell receptors in the human thymus. Produced via immunoSEQ multiplex PCR; TCRdb's table is partial and in-frame only. The profile shows 550,000 to 800,000 clones, approximately 83% of them singletons. The same data also went into a second study, on human thymus T cells.

The sample was thymocytes. These receptors all come from a girl younger than two with a congenital heart defect.

The V and J genes are TRBV6-1 and TRBJ2-5; D remains ambiguous. Looked up from germline, CDR1 is MNHNS and CDR2 is SASEGT. The CDR3 covers 14 residues. Deletions cut 2 bases from V and 2 bases from J, with 9 bases between. The CDR3 region has the DNA TGTGCCAGCAGTGAACTGGGCAGACAAGAGACCCAGTACTTC. Residues: CASSELGRQETQYF.

The chain joins TRBV27 to TRBJ2-6; D is undetermined. V gave up 7 bases and J gave up 0 bases, with 10 bases separating them. Per the germline V gene, CDR1 is MNHEY and CDR2 is SMNVEV (reference sequence). The CDR3 covers 15 residues. CDR3 residues: CASIDMSSGANVLTF. The DNA of the CDR3 is TGTGCCAGCATTGACATGAGCTCTGGGGCCAACGTCCTGACTTTC.

The chain employs TRBV4-1 and TRBJ2-2; D remains unclear. From germline, CDR1 is MGHRA and CDR2 YSYEKL. V lost 0 bases, J lost 6 bases, and 8 bases lay in between. The CDR3 is 14 residues long. The DNA of the CDR3 is TGCGCCAGCAGCCAAGATTTTTCCTCCGGGGAGCTGTTTTTT. Amino acid sequence: CASSQDFSSGELFF.